The 9 T cell receptor beta chains below come from one sample, sequenced in a study of response to subunit inactivated influenza vaccine. Using its own MiXCR run on the RT-PCR reads, TCRdb lists one record per CDR3 protein. The table includes a few hundred thousand distinct CDR3 sequences, 14% detected once. The material sequenced was PBMCs from blood, taken about 11 days after vaccination. The receptor source for this set is a man aged 45 to 65 who received an inactivated influenza vaccine.

This clonotype was detected only a few times. V gene TRBV25-1 combines with J gene TRBJ2-5; no clear D. V was trimmed by 5 bases and J by 1 base, leaving 14 bases between them. Germline-derived CDR1 and CDR2 are MGHDK and SYGVNS. This CDR3 has 15 amino acids. Written as DNA, the CDR3 is TGTGCCAGCAGTAACCTGCGACATTGCCAAGAGACCCAGTACTTC. As protein: CASSNLRHCQETQYF.

This clonotype was seen at least ten times. The rearrangement links TRBV3-1 to TRBJ1-1, with D possibly being TRBD1 (5 bases). The germline CDR1 and CDR2 sequences are LGHDT and YNNKEL (reference sequence). This CDR3 is built from 14 residues. Trimming left V 2 bases short and J 10 bases short, with 17 bases between. CDR3 amino acids: CASSQNRQGRSAFF. CDR3 DNA sequence: TGTGCCAGCAGCCAAAACCGGCAGGGCAGATCAGCTTTCTTT.

The chain links TRBV2 to TRBJ1-6, with TRBD1 matching 9 bases. The CDR3 sequence is 12 residues long. V lost 5 bases and J lost 14; bases outside the gene matches: 4. Germline CDR1 reads SNHLY; CDR2 reads FYNNEI. CDR3 residues: CASSWTGDALHF. For the CDR3, the DNA is TGTGCCAGCAGTTGGACAGGGGATGCCCTCCACTTT.

The rearrangement joins TRBV20-1 to TRBJ1-2, with 9 bases identical to TRBD1. Germline CDR1 reads DFQATT; CDR2 reads SNEGSKA (reference sequence). V dropped 5 bases and J dropped 2; count of bases not matched to a gene: 6. This CDR3 region has 14 residues. The CDR3 DNA is TGCAGTGCTGGGGACAGGGTGGGGAACTATGGCTACACCTTC. It is translated as CSAGDRVGNYGYTF.

This clonotype was observed a few times. The V gene is TRBV10-2, the J gene TRBJ2-5, with 12 bases fitting TRBD2. Trimming removed 5 bases from V and 5 bases from J; junction bases left unmatched: 12. The CDR3 has 17 amino acids. CDR1 WSHSY and CDR2 SAAADI come from the germline V gene. In DNA form, the CDR3 reads TGCGCCAGCAGTCTGACTAGCGGGGGAACTAAATCTGAGACCCAGTACTTC. Encoded protein: CASSLTSGGTKSETQYF.

The chain couples TRBV20-1 to TRBJ1-5, with D perhaps matching TRBD1 (6 bases). V lost 5 bases to trimming and J lost 0 bases, with 11 bases between them. Germline V lookup: CDR1 DFQATT, CDR2 SNEGSKA (reference sequence). The CDR3 runs 14 residues. This CDR3 is CSAPKGGSNQPQHF. The CDR3 DNA is TGCAGTGCTCCCAAAGGGGGTAGCAATCAGCCCCAGCATTTT.

This clonotype was seen a handful of times. The chain links TRBV20-1 to TRBJ1-6; D gene unclear. CDR3 length: 12 residues. The germline V and J ends were trimmed by 3 bases and 10 bases, with 10 bases remaining between them. Germline CDR1 is DFQATT and CDR2 is SNEGSKA (reference sequence). CDR3 in DNA: TGCAGTGCTAGCCGGGAGGGATCACCCCTCCACTTT. This sequence encodes CSASREGSPLHF.

This clonotype was observed a handful of times. The chain employs TRBV12-3 or TRBV12-4 and TRBJ2-2; no clear D. CDR3 length equals 12 residues. The V end lost 6 bases, the J end lost 9 bases, and 11 bases lay between the germline ends. CDR3 nucleotide sequence: TGTGCCAGCAGCCTCCCTGGGAGGGAGCTGTTTTTT. Translated: CASSLPGRELFF.

This sequence joins TRBV10-3 and TRBJ2-2; D gene ambiguous. The V gene's germline CDR1 is ENHRY and CDR2 SYGVKD. This CDR3 is 14 amino acids long. V lost 2 bases, J lost 0 bases, and 4 bases lay in between. CDR3 loop: CAISEPPNTGELFF. CDR3 in DNA: TGTGCCATCAGTGAGCCTCCGAACACCGGGGAGCTGTTTTTT.